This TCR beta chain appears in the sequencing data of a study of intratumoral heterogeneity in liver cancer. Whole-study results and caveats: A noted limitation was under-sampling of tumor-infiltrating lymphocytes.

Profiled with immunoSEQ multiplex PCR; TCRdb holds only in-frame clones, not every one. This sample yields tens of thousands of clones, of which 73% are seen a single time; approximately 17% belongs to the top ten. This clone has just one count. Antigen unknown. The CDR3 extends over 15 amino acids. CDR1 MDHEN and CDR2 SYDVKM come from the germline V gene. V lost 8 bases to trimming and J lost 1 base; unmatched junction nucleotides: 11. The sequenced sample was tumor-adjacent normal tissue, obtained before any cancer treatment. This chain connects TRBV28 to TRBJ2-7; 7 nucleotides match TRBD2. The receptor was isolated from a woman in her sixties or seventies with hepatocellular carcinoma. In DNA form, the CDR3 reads TGTGCCAGCCTTGCGGGAGTTGATTTTTCCTACGAGCAGTACTTC. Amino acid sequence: CASLAGVDFSYEQYF.